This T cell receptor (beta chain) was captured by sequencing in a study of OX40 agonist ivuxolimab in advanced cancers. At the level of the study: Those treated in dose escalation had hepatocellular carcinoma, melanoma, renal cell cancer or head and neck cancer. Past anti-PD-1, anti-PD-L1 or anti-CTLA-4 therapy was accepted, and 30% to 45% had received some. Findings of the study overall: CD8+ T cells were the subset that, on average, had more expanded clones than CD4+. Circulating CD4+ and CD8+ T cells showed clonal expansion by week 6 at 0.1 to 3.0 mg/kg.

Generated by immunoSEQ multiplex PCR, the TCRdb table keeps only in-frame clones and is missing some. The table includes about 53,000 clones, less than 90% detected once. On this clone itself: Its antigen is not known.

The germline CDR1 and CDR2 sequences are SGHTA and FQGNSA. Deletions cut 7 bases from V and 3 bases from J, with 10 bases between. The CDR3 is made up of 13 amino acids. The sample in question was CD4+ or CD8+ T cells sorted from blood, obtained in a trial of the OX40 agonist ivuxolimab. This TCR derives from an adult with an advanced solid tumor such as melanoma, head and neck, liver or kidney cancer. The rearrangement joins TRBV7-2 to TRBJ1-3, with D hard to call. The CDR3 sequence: CASTNGRGNTIYF. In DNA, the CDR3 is TGTGCCAGCACCAACGGACGTGGAAACACCATATATTTT.